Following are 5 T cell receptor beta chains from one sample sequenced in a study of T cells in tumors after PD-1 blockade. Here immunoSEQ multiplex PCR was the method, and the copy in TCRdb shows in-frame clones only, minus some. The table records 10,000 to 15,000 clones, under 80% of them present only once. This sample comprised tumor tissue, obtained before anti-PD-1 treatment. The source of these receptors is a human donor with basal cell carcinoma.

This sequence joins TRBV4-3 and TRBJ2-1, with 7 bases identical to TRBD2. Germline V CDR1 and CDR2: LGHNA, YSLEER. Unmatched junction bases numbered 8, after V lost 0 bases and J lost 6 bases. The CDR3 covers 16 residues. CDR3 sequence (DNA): TGCGCCAGCAGCCAAGAACCGGGACTAACATTCAATGAGCAGTTCTTC. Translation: CASSQEPGLTFNEQFF.

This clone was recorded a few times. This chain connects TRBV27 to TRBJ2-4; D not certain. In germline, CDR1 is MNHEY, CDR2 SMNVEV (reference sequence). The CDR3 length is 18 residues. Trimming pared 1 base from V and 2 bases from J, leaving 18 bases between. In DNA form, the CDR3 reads TGTGCCAGCAGTTTATTTAGTGGGCAGATTCCTACCAAAAACATTCAGTACTTC. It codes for CASSLFSGQIPTKNIQYF.

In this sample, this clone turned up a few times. CDR3 protein: CSVDGGFGYTF. CDR3 in DNA: TGCAGCGTTGACGGGGGGTTTGGCTACACCTTC. The gene calls are TRBV29-1 and TRBJ1-2; TRBD1 might be the D (5 bases). Germline V lookup: CDR1 SQVTM, CDR2 ANQGSEA. Trimming shortened V by 3 bases and J by 7 bases, and 9 bases separated the two germline ends. The CDR3 has 11 amino acids.

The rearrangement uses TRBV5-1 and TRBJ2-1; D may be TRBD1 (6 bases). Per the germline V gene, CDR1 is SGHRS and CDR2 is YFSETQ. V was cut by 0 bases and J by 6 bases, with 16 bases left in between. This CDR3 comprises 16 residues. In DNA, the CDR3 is TGCGCCAGCAGCTTGGCCCCGGGATCAGGGGTCAATGAGCAGTTCTTC. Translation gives CASSLAPGSGVNEQFF.

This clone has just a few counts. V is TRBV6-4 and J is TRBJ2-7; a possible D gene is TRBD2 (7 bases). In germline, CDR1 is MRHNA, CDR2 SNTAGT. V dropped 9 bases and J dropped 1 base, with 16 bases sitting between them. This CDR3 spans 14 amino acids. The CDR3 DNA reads TGTGCCAGATGGGACGGGGGGCAGTCCTACGAGCAGTACTTC. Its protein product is CARWDGGQSYEQYF.